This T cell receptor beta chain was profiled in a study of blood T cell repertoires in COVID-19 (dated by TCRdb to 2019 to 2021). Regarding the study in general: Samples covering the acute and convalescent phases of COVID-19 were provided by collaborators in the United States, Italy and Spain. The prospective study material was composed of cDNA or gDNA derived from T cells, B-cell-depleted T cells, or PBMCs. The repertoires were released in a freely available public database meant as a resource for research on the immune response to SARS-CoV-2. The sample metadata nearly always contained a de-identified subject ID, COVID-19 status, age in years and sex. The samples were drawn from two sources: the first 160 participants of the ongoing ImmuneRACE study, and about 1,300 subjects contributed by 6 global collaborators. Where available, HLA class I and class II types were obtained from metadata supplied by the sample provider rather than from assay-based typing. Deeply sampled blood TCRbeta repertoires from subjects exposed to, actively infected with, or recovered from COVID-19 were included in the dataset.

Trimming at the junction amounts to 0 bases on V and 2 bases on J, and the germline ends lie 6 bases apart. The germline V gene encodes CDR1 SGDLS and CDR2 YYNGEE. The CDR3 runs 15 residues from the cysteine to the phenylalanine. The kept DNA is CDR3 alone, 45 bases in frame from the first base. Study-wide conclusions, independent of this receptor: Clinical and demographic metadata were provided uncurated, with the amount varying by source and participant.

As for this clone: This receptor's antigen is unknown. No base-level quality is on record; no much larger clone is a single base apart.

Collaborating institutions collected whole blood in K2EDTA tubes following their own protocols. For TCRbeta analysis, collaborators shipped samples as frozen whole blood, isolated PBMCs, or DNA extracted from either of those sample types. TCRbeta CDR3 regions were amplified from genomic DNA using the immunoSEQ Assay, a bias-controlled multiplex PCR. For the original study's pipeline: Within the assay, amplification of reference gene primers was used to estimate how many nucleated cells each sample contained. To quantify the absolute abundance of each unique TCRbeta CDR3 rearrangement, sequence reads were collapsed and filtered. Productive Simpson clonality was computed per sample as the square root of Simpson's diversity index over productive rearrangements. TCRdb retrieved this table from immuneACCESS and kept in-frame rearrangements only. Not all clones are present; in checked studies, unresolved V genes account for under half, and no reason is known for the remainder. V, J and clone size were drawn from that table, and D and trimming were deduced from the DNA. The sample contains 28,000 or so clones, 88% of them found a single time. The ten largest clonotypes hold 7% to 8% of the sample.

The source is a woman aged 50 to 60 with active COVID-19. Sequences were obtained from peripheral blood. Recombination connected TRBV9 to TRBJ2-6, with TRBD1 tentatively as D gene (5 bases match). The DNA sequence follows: TGTGCCAGCAGCGTAGTAGGGGCTGGGGCCAACGTCCTGACTTTC. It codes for CASSVVGAGANVLTF.